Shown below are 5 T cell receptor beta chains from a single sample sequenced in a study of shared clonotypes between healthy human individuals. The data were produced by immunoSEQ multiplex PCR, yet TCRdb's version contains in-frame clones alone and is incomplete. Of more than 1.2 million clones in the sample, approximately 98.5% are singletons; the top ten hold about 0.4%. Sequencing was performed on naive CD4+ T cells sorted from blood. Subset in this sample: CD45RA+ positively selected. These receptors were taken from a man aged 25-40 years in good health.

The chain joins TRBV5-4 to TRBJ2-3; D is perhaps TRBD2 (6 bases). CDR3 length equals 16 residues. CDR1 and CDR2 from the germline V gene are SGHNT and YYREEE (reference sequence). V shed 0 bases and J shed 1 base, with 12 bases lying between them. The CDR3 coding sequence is TGTGCCAGCAGCTTGGGCGGGCCGGGAGGCACAGATACGCAGTATTTT. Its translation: CASSLGGPGGTDTQYF. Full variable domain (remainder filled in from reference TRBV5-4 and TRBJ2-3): ETGVTQSPTHLIKTRGQQVTLRCSSQSGHNTVSWYQQALGQGPQFIFQYYREEENGRGNFPPRFSGLQFPNYSSELNVNALELDDSALYLCASSLGGPGGTDTQYFGPGTRLTVL.

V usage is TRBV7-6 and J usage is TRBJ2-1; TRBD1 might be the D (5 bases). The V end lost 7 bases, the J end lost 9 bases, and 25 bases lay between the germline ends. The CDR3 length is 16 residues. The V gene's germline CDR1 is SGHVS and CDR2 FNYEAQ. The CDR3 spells CASILSIDSYFREQFF. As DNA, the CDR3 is TGTGCCAGCATCCTCTCAATAGACAGCTACTTTCGTGAGCAGTTCTTC.

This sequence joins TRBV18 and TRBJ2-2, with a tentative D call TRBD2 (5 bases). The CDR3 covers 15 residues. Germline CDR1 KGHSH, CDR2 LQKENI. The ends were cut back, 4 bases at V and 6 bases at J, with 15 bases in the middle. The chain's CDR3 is CASSLIPRGSGELFF. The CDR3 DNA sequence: TGTGCCAGCTCACTCATCCCGCGCGGGTCCGGGGAGCTGTTTTTT.

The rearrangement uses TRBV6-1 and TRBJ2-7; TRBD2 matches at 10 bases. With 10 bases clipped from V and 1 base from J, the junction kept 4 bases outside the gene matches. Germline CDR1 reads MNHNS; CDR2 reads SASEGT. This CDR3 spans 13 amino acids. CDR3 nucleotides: TGTGCCACCCTAGCGGGAGTTTCCTACGAGCAGTACTTC. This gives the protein CATLAGVSYEQYF.

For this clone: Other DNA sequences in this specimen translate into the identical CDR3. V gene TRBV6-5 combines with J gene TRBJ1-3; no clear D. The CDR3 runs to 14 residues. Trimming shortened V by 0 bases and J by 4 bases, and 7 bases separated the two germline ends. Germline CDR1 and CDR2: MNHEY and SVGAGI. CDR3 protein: CASSYSRVGNTIYF. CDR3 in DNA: TGTGCCAGCAGTTACTCGCGGGTCGGAAACACCATATATTTT.